This T cell receptor beta chain was observed in a study of T-cell memory formation after mild COVID-19. The study's findings and limits: CD4+ contracting clones were mainly CM and EM; CD8+ ones, EMRA. Within pre-infection memory, some responding clones were found, suggesting cross-reactive memory joined. Clones contracting across day 15 to 85 had a balanced CD4/CD8 profile; later expanding clones leaned CD4+.

This clonotype was picked up a small number of times. Its antigen is not known. Employing constant-segment primers, 5'RACE generated TCR alpha and TCR beta cDNA libraries bearing sample barcodes and UMIs. TCRdb reprocessed the 5' RACE reads with MiXCR, giving one entry per CDR3 protein. This sample has roughly 150,000 distinct CDR3 sequences; 13% occur once, and the top ten carry 3% to 4%. The CDR3 covers 16 residues. Deletions cut 6 bases from V and 0 bases from J, with 14 bases between. CDR1 MNHEY and CDR2 SVGAGI come from the germline V gene. V and J are TRBV6-5 and TRBJ2-2; TRBD1 or TRBD2 may be the D gene (5 bases each). The TCR was taken from a man aged 18 to 29 who had mild COVID-19 (a few samples of this study predate the infection). Cell type and time point are not known. Material for sequencing was PBMCs or a T cell subset sorted from them (not recorded which). CDR3 amino acids: CASSRFVGANTGELFF. The CDR3 DNA sequence: TGTGCCAGCAGCCGTTTTGTGGGGGCGAACACCGGGGAGCTGTTTTTT.